This T cell receptor (beta chain) originates from a study of OX40 agonist ivuxolimab in advanced cancers. Study-wide context: Prior checkpoint blockade (anti-PD-1, anti-PD-L1 or anti-CTLA-4) was permitted; roughly 40% had it.

Note on this clone: Its antigen remains unknown.

The study's findings and limits: CD8+ T cells averaged more expanded clones than CD4+.

The germline V gene encodes CDR1 SEHNR and CDR2 FQNEAQ (reference sequence). V was clipped by 4 bases and J by 8 bases; unmatched bases: 7. The CDR3 consists of 14 residues. Clones were read by immunoSEQ multiplex PCR, and TCRdb kept only the in-frame ones, dropping some. The data hold fewer than 40,000 clones, with over 80% observed a single time. The clonotype comes from an adult with an advanced solid tumor such as melanoma, head and neck, liver or kidney cancer. The sequencing here drew on CD4+ or CD8+ T cells sorted from blood, taken in a trial of the OX40 agonist ivuxolimab. The chain recombines TRBV7-9 with TRBJ1-3, with TRBD1 identical over 8 bases. The CDR3 DNA reads TGTGCCAGCAGCTCGGACAGGGAGGCGGACACCATATATTTT. Encoded protein: CASSSDREADTIYF.